This passage covers 28 T cell receptor beta chains from one sample sequenced in a study of CD8 T cells in ankylosing spondylitis. Their antigen targets remain unknown. Whole-study results and caveats: Within ankylosing spondylitis blood, a TCR beta motif made up of roughly eight highly homologous variants appeared to be characteristic.

TCRdb re-called the 5' RACE reads with MiXCR, one entry per CDR3 protein. Here the sample spans approximately 140,000 distinct CDR3 sequences, 17% being singletons. The sample comprised blood, either unsorted or a sorted T cell fraction (not recorded which). Receptors originate from a male donor with ankylosing spondylitis.

The CDR3 spells CASSAWTSPDTQYF. DNA for the CDR3: TGTGCCAGCAGCGCCTGGACTAGTCCAGATACGCAGTATTTT. The V call is TRBV9, the J call TRBJ2-3; 7 nucleotides match TRBD2. Germline V CDR1 and CDR2: SGDLS, YYNGEE. CDR3 length: 14 residues. After removal of 3 bases from V and 4 bases from J, the junction contained 5 bases not matched to a gene.

This clonotype was seen a handful of times. J is TRBJ2-2 and V is TRBV5-1; no clear D gene. The CDR3 has 15 residues. Trimming pared 0 bases from V and 7 bases from J, leaving 13 bases between. Germline V lookup: CDR1 SGHRS, CDR2 YFSETQ. CDR3 loop: CASSLGLFLSGELFF. The DNA of the CDR3 is TGCGCCAGCAGCTTGGGGCTATTCCTGAGCGGGGAGCTGTTTTTT.

The V and J genes are TRBV6-1 and TRBJ2-1; the match to TRBD2 covers 10 bases. Per the germline V gene, CDR1 is MNHNS and CDR2 is SASEGT. The CDR3 has 13 amino acids. CDR3 sequence (DNA): TGTGCGGTTACGACTAGCGGGCTCAATGAGCAGTTCTTC. This encodes CAVTTSGLNEQFF.

V and J are TRBV5-1 and TRBJ2-2, with 14 nucleotides matching TRBD2. The V segment lost 2 bases and the J segment 6 bases; nucleotides outside the gene matches: 9. This CDR3 contains 18 residues. In germline, CDR1 is SGHRS, CDR2 YFSETQ. CDR3 DNA: TGCGCCAGCAGCTTAGCCGGGACTAGCGGGAGTTGGTCCGGGGAGCTGTTTTTT. Translated: CASSLAGTSGSWSGELFF.

This rearrangement joins TRBV2 to TRBJ2-1, with a weak D call TRBD1 (5 bases). Germline V gene lookup returns CDR1 SNHLY and CDR2 FYNNEI. Trimming stripped 6 bases from V and 0 bases from J, with 12 bases between. The CDR3 is 15 amino acids. The CDR3 nucleotides are TGTGCCAGCAGGGCCGACAGTAGCTCCTACAATGAGCAGTTCTTC. Amino acid sequence: CASRADSSSYNEQFF.

This clonotype showed up many times. J is TRBJ2-3 and V is TRBV12-3 or TRBV12-4, with a tentative D call TRBD2 (5 bases). V shed 6 bases and J shed 4 bases, with 11 bases lying between them. The CDR3 consists of 13 residues. The CDR3 DNA sequence: TGTGCCAGCAGAGGACTGCCCGCAGATACGCAGTATTTT. Its protein is CASRGLPADTQYF.

This clonotype has more than one count but fewer than ten. The V and J genes are TRBV5-1 and TRBJ2-7; no reliable D call. Deletions cut 1 base from V and 2 bases from J, with 7 bases between. Per germline, CDR1 SGHRS and CDR2 YFSETQ. The CDR3 covers 13 residues. In DNA form, the CDR3 reads TGCGCCAGCAGCTTGACACCTCCCTACGAGCAGTACTTC. This encodes CASSLTPPYEQYF.

The rearrangement links TRBV11-2 to TRBJ2-1, with D possibly matching TRBD2 (6 bases). Germline CDR1 is SGHAT and CDR2 is FQNNGV. This CDR3 has 17 amino acids. Trimming pared 0 bases from V and 10 bases from J, leaving 22 bases between. CDR3 in DNA: TGTGCCAGCAGCTTAGATCCCCTAGCGCCTGCCAGACACGAGCAGTTCTTC. Protein: CASSLDPLAPARHEQFF.

J is TRBJ2-7 and V is TRBV4-2, with 10 bases aligning to TRBD2. V was pared by 3 bases and J by 3 bases, with 8 bases of the junction left unmatched. This CDR3 is 16 amino acids long. Germline CDR1 is LGHNA and CDR2 is YNFKEQ. The CDR3 reads CASSHGTSAQGYEQYF. The CDR3 DNA is TGTGCCAGCAGCCATGGGACTAGCGCCCAGGGCTACGAGCAGTACTTC.

This clonotype was counted at least ten times. V and J are TRBV12-3 or TRBV12-4 and TRBJ2-1, with 9 nucleotides matching TRBD2. Germline trimming cut 7 bases from V and 0 bases from J; bases unmatched to any gene: 13. The CDR3 is 18 amino acids. CDR3 sequence (DNA): TGTGCCAGCAACATCCCCCCTAGCGGGAAAAGCTCCTACAATGAGCAGTTCTTC. Translating gives CASNIPPSGKSSYNEQFF.

J is TRBJ1-2 and V is TRBV20-1; unclear D gene. Germline CDR1 reads DFQATT; CDR2 reads SNEGSKA (reference sequence). This CDR3 has 14 amino acids. The V and J ends lost 0 bases and 3 bases respectively, with 11 bases between them. The CDR3 DNA follows: TGCAGTGCTAGAGATCAACGGACGGACTATGGCTACACCTTC. The encoded protein is CSARDQRTDYGYTF.

A few counts support this clonotype. This chain joins TRBV6-1 and TRBJ2-7; 7 nucleotides align to TRBD2. The CDR3 consists of 12 residues. V shed 8 bases and J 5 bases; nucleotides not matched to a gene: 6. CDR1 is MNHNS and CDR2 is SASEGT in the germline V gene. This chain's CDR3 is CASSGRGDEQYF. DNA of the CDR3: TGTGCCAGCTCAGGGAGGGGAGACGAGCAGTACTTC.

The chain uses TRBV9 and TRBJ2-7; the D gene is possibly TRBD2 (5 bases). The CDR3 has 13 amino acids. Looked up from germline, CDR1 is SGDLS and CDR2 is YYNGEE. V was pared by 0 bases and J by 7 bases, with 11 bases between. This CDR3 is CASSVGVTGEQYF. For the CDR3, the DNA is TGTGCCAGCAGCGTAGGTGTGACGGGAGAGCAGTACTTC.

This clonotype was seen only a few times. This chain connects TRBV7-9 to TRBJ2-3; TRBD2 is a possible D gene (7 bases). Germline V gives CDR1 SEHNR, CDR2 FQNEAQ (reference sequence). The CDR3 contains 15 residues. Trimming stripped 5 bases from V and 7 bases from J, with 19 bases between. As DNA, the CDR3 is TGTGCCAGCAGCCCCGAGGGGGGGGCATTCAATACGCAGTATTTT. Translated: CASSPEGGAFNTQYF.

The genes are TRBV5-1 and TRBJ2-1, with TRBD2 matching over 12 bases. V shed 0 bases and J 1 base; nucleotides not matched to a gene: 5. The CDR3 is 18 amino acids. Germline CDR1 SGHRS, CDR2 YFSETQ. In nucleotides, the CDR3 is TGCGCCAGCAGCTTGGGGCTAGCGGGAGGGATTTCCTACAATGAGCAGTTCTTC. Its protein product is CASSLGLAGGISYNEQFF.

V usage is TRBV27 and J usage is TRBJ2-2; perhaps TRBD2 as D (6 bases). The ends were cut back, 2 bases at V and 6 bases at J, with 10 bases in the middle. The V gene's germline CDR1 is MNHEY and CDR2 SMNVEV (reference sequence). The CDR3 is 14 residues long. The CDR3: CASSLGLASGELFF. As DNA, the CDR3 is TGTGCCAGCAGTTTAGGCCTAGCGTCCGGGGAGCTGTTTTTT.

Here the CDR3 DNA reads TGCAGCGTTGTAGGGAATCCTACTAACTATGGCTACACCTTC. It codes for CSVVGNPTNYGYTF. V usage is TRBV29-1 and J usage is TRBJ1-2; unclear D gene. This CDR3 spans 14 amino acids. V lost 4 bases to trimming and J lost 0 bases, with 12 bases between them. The germline V gene has CDR1 SQVTM and CDR2 ANQGSEA. Based on the CDR3 plus reference TRBV29-1 and TRBJ1-2, the full variable domain is SAVISQKPSRDICQRGTSLTIQCQVDSQVTMMFWYRQQPGQSLTLIATANQGSEATYESGFVIDKFPISRPNLTFSTLTVSNMSPEDSSIYLCSVVGNPTNYGYTFGSGTRLTVV.

In this sample, this clonotype turned up a few times. The chain employs TRBV9 and TRBJ2-7, with 7 bases fitting TRBD1. Germline V lookup: CDR1 SGDLS, CDR2 YYNGEE. V shed 4 bases, J shed 3 bases, and the junction held 4 bases outside the gene matches. The CDR3 consists of 13 residues. The CDR3 sequence is CASSPGQVYEQYF. The CDR3 DNA reads TGTGCCAGCAGCCCCGGACAGGTCTACGAGCAGTACTTC.

V and J are TRBV27 and TRBJ2-7; D possibly matches TRBD1 or TRBD2 (5 bases each). This CDR3 is 14 amino acids long. V lost 2 bases to trimming and J lost 2 bases, with 10 bases between them. Looked up from germline, CDR1 is MNHEY and CDR2 is SMNVEV (reference sequence). The CDR3 nucleotides are TGTGCCAGCAGTTTAAAGGGGACCCCCTACGAGCAGTACTTC. Amino acids: CASSLKGTPYEQYF.

This sequence joins TRBV27 and TRBJ2-1, with D tentatively TRBD2 (6 bases). The CDR3 is 15 residues long. Germline values: CDR1 MNHEY, CDR2 SMNVEV (reference sequence). With 2 bases removed from V and 7 bases from J, the gap between germline ends came to 15 bases. The CDR3, as DNA: TGTGCCAGCAGTTTAGGGGCGGGATACGGGAATGAGCAGTTCTTC. As protein: CASSLGAGYGNEQFF.

This clonotype came up a few times. The chain carries TRBV7-6 and TRBJ2-2; D tentatively fits TRBD1 or TRBD2 (7 bases each). CDR3 length: 16 amino acids. In germline, CDR1 is SGHVS, CDR2 FNYEAQ. Trimming shortened V by 0 bases and J by 5 bases, and 13 bases separated the two germline ends. CDR3 residues: CASSLAGQGGTGELFF. CDR3 nucleotide sequence: TGTGCCAGCAGCTTAGCTGGGCAGGGGGGGACCGGGGAGCTGTTTTTT.

This clonotype was counted a single time. This sequence joins TRBV29-1 and TRBJ2-3; no firm D call. The CDR3 has 11 amino acids. Germline V gives CDR1 SQVTM, CDR2 ANQGSEA. The V and J ends lost 8 bases and 1 base respectively, with 7 bases between them. The CDR3 sequence is CSSVGTDTQYF. As DNA, the CDR3 is TGCAGCTCTGTAGGCACAGATACGCAGTATTTT.

V usage is TRBV28 and J usage is TRBJ2-7; the match to TRBD1 covers 10 bases. CDR1 and CDR2 (germline): MDHEN, SYDVKM. J gave up 6 bases and V 6 bases, and 14 bases lay outside the gene matches. The CDR3 runs to 16 residues. CDR3 coding DNA: TGTGCCAGCAGCGTCTTCTCCGGGACAGGGGCTGGCGAGCAGTACTTC. Residues: CASSVFSGTGAGEQYF.

CDR3 loop: CASSPSWRSSGANVLTF. As DNA, the CDR3 is TGTGCCAGCAGCCCCAGCTGGAGGAGCTCTGGGGCCAACGTCCTGACTTTC. This chain joins TRBV7-6 and TRBJ2-6; D might be TRBD2 (5 bases). Trimming cost V 5 bases and J 0 bases, with 14 bases left between them. The germline gives CDR1 SGHVS, CDR2 FNYEAQ. The CDR3 covers 17 residues.

This clonotype appeared a few times. The V gene is TRBV20-1, the J gene TRBJ2-3; D is unresolved. The germline CDR1 and CDR2 sequences are DFQATT and SNEGSKA (reference sequence). The ends were cut back, 1 base at V and 0 bases at J, with 2 bases in the middle. The length of the CDR3 is 12 residues. CDR3: CSARGSTDTQYF. DNA for the CDR3: TGCAGTGCTAGAGGGAGCACAGATACGCAGTATTTT.

The rearrangement uses TRBV28 and TRBJ2-4; 7 bases map to TRBD2. Looked up from germline, CDR1 is MDHEN and CDR2 is SYDVKM. The V gene end was trimmed by 3 bases and the J gene end by 0 bases; junction bases not matched to a gene: 5. CDR3 size: 16 residues. The CDR3 sequence: CASSFREDLAKNIQYF. CDR3 DNA sequence: TGTGCCAGCAGTTTTCGGGAGGATTTAGCCAAAAACATTCAGTACTTC.

This clonotype turned up a few times. The chain recombines TRBV28 with TRBJ2-7; no reliable D call. In germline, CDR1 is MDHEN, CDR2 SYDVKM. V was cut by 1 base and J by 3 bases, with 19 bases left in between. The CDR3 runs 17 residues. The DNA of the CDR3 is TGTGCCAGCAGTTTATCCACTGACACCGATTTATACTACGAGCAGTACTTC. It translates to CASSLSTDTDLYYEQYF.

The DNA for the CDR3 is TGTGCCAGCAGCCAAGATTGGGCGACAGAGAACACTGAAGCTTTCTTT. Translation: CASSQDWATENTEAFF. J is TRBJ1-1 and V is TRBV14; D might be TRBD1 (5 bases). V was clipped by 0 bases and J by 1 base, with 12 bases between them. Germline values: CDR1 SGHDN, CDR2 FVKESK. CDR3 length: 16 amino acids.